This passage covers 12 T cell receptor beta chains from one sample sequenced in a study of early T cells in non-severe SARS-CoV-2 infection. TCRdb itself ran the 5' RACE reads through MiXCR, one entry per CDR3 protein. The sample lists approximately 60,000 distinct CDR3 sequences; 8% to 9% were seen once. The sequencing used whole blood, collected at baseline. Receptors originate from an adult who was a healthcare worker with PCR-confirmed SARS-CoV-2 infection or an uninfected control (not recorded which).

V is TRBV9 and J is TRBJ2-5; D may correspond to TRBD1 or TRBD2 (5 bases each). CDR1 is SGDLS, CDR2 YYNGEE, per germline. The CDR3 is 13 amino acids. V was pared by 0 bases and J by 5 bases, with 8 bases between. CDR3 residues: CASSVAGAETQYF. Here the CDR3 DNA reads TGTGCCAGCAGCGTAGCCGGGGCGGAGACCCAGTACTTC.

This clonotype was observed at least ten times. The CDR3 spells CATRDLPYNEQFF. As DNA, the CDR3 is TGTGCCACCCGGGACTTACCCTACAATGAGCAGTTCTTC. The chain couples TRBV6-4 to TRBJ2-1, with D possibly being TRBD2 (6 bases). The CDR3 has 13 residues. V lost 10 bases and J 2 bases, leaving 12 bases between the germline ends. The germline CDR1 and CDR2 sequences are MRHNA and SNTAGT.

This clonotype was detected many times. The V gene is TRBV20-1, the J gene TRBJ2-1, with 13 bases fitting TRBD2. Unmatched junction bases numbered 5, after V lost 5 bases and J lost 7 bases. Germline CDR1 reads DFQATT; CDR2 reads SNEGSKA (reference sequence). This CDR3 region has 14 residues. Written as DNA, the CDR3 is TGCAGTGCTGCCAGGACTAGCGGGAGTAATGAGCAGTTCTTC. It is translated as CSAARTSGSNEQFF.

In its sample, this clonotype was seen a few times. This chain uses TRBV7-9 with TRBJ2-7; 8 bases map to TRBD2. The CDR3 has 15 amino acids. Per germline, CDR1 SEHNR and CDR2 FQNEAQ (reference sequence). Trimming removed 4 bases from V and 5 bases from J; junction bases left unmatched: 10. CDR3 bases: TGTGCCAGCAGCTCCCGCCTCCGGGAGGGTGACGAGCAGTACTTC. Its translation: CASSSRLREGDEQYF.

This clonotype has a count of ten or more. The chain recombines TRBV5-1 with TRBJ2-7; D perhaps matches TRBD2 (6 bases). V was clipped by 0 bases and J by 7 bases, with 17 bases between them. Germline V gene data show CDR1 as SGHRS and CDR2 as YFSETQ. The CDR3 covers 15 residues. CDR3 protein: CASSLAAGSPGEQYF. As DNA, the CDR3 is TGCGCCAGCAGCTTGGCAGCCGGGAGTCCCGGGGAGCAGTACTTC.

This clonotype was found a few times. The genes are TRBV4-3 and TRBJ1-2; 9 positions match TRBD1. The J segment lost 6 bases and the V segment lost 3 bases, leaving 11 bases of the junction unmatched. CDR3 length equals 16 residues. Germline-derived CDR1 and CDR2 are LGHNA and YSLEER. The CDR3 DNA reads as TGCGCCAGCAGCCAGGATTTCCGGGACAGGGTGAATGGCTACACCTTC. It translates to CASSQDFRDRVNGYTF.

This clonotype was found many times. The chain combines TRBV2 with TRBJ1-5, with a weak D call TRBD1 (6 bases). CDR1 SNHLY and CDR2 FYNNEI come from the germline V gene. Trimming took 6 bases from V and 3 from J, leaving 12 bases between them. This CDR3 has 14 residues. CDR3 residues: CASRLTGYNQPQHF. CDR3 sequence (DNA): TGTGCCAGCAGGCTGACAGGATACAATCAGCCCCAGCATTTT.

This clonotype was observed at least ten times. V is TRBV27 and J is TRBJ1-6, with TRBD1 as a possible D gene (6 bases). The CDR3 runs to 15 residues. The germline V and J ends were trimmed by 4 bases and 2 bases, with 9 bases remaining between them. From germline, CDR1 is MNHEY and CDR2 SMNVEV (reference sequence). The CDR3 region has the DNA TGTGCCAGCAGTTCTCACAGGGCCTATAATTCACCCCTCCACTTT. Its translation: CASSSHRAYNSPLHF.

The sample holds a few counts of this clonotype. The CDR3 sequence is CSALTSGRADTQYF. DNA for the CDR3: TGCAGTGCTTTGACTAGCGGGAGGGCAGATACGCAGTATTTT. This chain uses TRBV20-1 with TRBJ2-3; 14 bases are a match to TRBD2. With V trimmed by 5 bases and J by 4 bases, 2 bases remained unmatched. The germline gives CDR1 DFQATT, CDR2 SNEGSKA (reference sequence). The CDR3 extends over 14 amino acids.

This clonotype was counted a few times. This chain links TRBV5-1 with TRBJ2-7, with 7 bases matching TRBD1. CDR3 size: 15 residues. The germline V gene encodes CDR1 SGHRS and CDR2 YFSETQ. With V trimmed by 1 base and J by 3 bases, 7 bases remained unmatched. The CDR3 sequence is CASSLLGGNYYEQYF. The DNA for the CDR3 is TGCGCCAGCAGCTTGTTAGGGGGCAACTACTACGAGCAGTACTTC.

This clonotype has ten or more counts. The J gene is TRBJ2-1, the V gene TRBV5-1; D not certain. CDR1 is SGHRS and CDR2 is YFSETQ in the germline V gene. V lost 0 bases and J 1 base, leaving 8 bases between the germline ends. CDR3 length: 15 residues. The CDR3 spells CASSLGESSYNEQFF. Written as DNA, the CDR3 is TGCGCCAGCAGCTTGGGAGAGTCTTCCTACAATGAGCAGTTCTTC.

Only a few counts were recorded for this clonotype. CDR3: CASSLEGGSSYEQYF. The DNA of the CDR3 is TGTGCCAGCAGCCTCGAGGGAGGGAGCTCCTACGAGCAGTACTTC. This chain joins TRBV7-9 and TRBJ2-7; 7 bases agree with TRBD2. CDR1 is SEHNR, CDR2 FQNEAQ, per germline (reference sequence). V lost 5 bases, J lost 0 bases, and 7 bases stayed unmatched. This CDR3 is built from 15 residues.